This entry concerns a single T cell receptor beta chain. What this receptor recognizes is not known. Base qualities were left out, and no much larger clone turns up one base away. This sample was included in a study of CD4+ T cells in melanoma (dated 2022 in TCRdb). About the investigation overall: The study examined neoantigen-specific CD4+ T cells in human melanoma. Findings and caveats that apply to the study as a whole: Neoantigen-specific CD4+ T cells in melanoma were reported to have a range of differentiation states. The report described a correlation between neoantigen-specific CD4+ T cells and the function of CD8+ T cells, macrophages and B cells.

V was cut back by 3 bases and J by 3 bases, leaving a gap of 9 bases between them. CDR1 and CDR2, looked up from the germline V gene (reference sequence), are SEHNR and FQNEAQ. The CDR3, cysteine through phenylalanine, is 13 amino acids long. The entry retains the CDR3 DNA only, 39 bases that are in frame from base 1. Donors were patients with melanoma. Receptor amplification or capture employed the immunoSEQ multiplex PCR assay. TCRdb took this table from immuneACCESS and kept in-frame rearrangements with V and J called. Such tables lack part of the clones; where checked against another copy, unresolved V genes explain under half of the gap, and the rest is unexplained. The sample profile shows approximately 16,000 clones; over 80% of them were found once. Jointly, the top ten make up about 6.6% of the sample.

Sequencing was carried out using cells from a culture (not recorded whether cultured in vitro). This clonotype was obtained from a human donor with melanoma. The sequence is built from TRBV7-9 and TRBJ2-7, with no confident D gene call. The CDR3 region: CASSFIPHYEQYF. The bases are TGTGCCAGCAGCTTTATCCCCCACTACGAGCAGTACTTC.